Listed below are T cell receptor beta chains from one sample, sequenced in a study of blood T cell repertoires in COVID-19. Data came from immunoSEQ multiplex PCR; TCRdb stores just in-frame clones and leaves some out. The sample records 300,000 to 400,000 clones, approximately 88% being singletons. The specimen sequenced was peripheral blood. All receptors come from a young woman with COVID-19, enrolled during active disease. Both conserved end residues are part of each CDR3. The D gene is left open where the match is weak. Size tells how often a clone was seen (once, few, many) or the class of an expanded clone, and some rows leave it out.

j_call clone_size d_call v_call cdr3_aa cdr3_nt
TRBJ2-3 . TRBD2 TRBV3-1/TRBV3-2 CASSPAGGGADTQYF TGTGCCAGCAGCCCCGCGGGAGGGGGGGCAGATACGCAGTATTTT
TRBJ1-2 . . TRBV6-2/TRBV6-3 CASSFPSRSDYGYTF TGTGCCAGCAGTTTCCCGTCCAGAAGCGACTATGGCTACACCTTC
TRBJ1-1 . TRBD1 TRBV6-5 CASRDRGRITEAFF TGTGCCAGCAGAGACAGGGGCAGGATCACTGAAGCTTTCTTT
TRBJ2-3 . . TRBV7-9 CASSSRLAGVTDTQYF TGTGCCAGCAGCTCCCGACTAGCAGGGGTCACAGATACGCAGTATTTT
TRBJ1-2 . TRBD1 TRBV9 CASSVTPKPGQADGYTF TGTGCCAGCAGCGTAACACCCAAACCGGGACAGGCAGATGGCTACACCTTC
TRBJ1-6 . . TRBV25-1 CATRSGTSERPLHF TGTGCCACCAGATCCGGGACATCTGAGAGACCCCTCCACTTT
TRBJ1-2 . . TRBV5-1 CASSLDRAQDGYTF TGCGCCAGCAGCTTGGACAGGGCCCAGGATGGCTACACCTTC
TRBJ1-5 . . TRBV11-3 CASSSGSNQPQHF TGTGCCAGCAGCTCAGGGAGCAATCAGCCCCAGCATTTT
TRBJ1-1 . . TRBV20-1 CSASTLGLPLNRNEAFF TGCAGTGCTAGTACGCTGGGGCTTCCCTTAAACAGAAATGAAGCTTTCTTT
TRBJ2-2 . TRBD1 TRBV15 CATSPQGLDTGELFF TGTGCCACCAGCCCACAGGGGCTCGACACCGGGGAGCTGTTTTTT
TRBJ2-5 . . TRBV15 CATSRDYTAETQYF TGTGCCACCAGCAGAGACTATACTGCAGAGACCCAGTACTTC
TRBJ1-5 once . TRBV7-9 CASSGAENSNQPQHF TGTGCCAGCAGCGGGGCGGAGAATAGCAATCAGCCCCAGCATTTT
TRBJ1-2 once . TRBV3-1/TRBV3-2 CASSQGSGSYGYTF TGTGCCAGCAGCCAAGGGTCGGGAAGCTATGGCTACACCTTC
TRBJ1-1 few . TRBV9 CASSAKTGNTEAFF TGTGCCAGCAGCGCCAAGACAGGGAACACTGAAGCTTTCTTT
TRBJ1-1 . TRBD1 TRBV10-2 CASHGFTGTGGVNTEAFF TGCGCCAGCCATGGATTCACCGGGACAGGGGGAGTGAACACTGAAGCTTTCTTT
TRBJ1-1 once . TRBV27 CASSLRRWDTEAFF TGTGCCAGCAGTTTACGGCGGTGGGACACTGAAGCTTTCTTT
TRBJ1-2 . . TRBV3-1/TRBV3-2 CASSQLQGVYGYTF TGTGCCAGCAGCCAATTGCAGGGTGTCTATGGCTACACCTTC
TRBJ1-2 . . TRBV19 CASSSGLRGKIYGYTF TGTGCCAGTAGTAGTGGACTACGGGGGAAAATCTATGGCTACACCTTC
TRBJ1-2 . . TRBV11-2 CASSLEGGRNYGYTF TGTGCCAGCAGCTTAGAGGGGGGGAGGAACTATGGCTACACCTTC
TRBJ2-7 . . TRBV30 CAWSVEGHYEQYF TGTGCCTGGAGTGTAGAGGGACACTACGAGCAGTACTTC
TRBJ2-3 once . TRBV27 CASSLVLAEDTQYF TGTGCCAGCAGTTTAGTGCTAGCTGAAGATACGCAGTATTTT
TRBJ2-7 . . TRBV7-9 CASSLGGLITYEQYF TGTGCCAGCAGCTTAGGGGGGCTTATCACCTACGAGCAGTACTTC
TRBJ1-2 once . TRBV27 CASSLSGGYSYGYTF TGTGCCAGCAGTTTATCGGGAGGGTATAGCTATGGCTACACCTTC
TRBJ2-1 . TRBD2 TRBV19 CASKAGGQLYNEQFF TGTGCCAGTAAAGCGGGGGGGCAATTATACAATGAGCAGTTCTTC